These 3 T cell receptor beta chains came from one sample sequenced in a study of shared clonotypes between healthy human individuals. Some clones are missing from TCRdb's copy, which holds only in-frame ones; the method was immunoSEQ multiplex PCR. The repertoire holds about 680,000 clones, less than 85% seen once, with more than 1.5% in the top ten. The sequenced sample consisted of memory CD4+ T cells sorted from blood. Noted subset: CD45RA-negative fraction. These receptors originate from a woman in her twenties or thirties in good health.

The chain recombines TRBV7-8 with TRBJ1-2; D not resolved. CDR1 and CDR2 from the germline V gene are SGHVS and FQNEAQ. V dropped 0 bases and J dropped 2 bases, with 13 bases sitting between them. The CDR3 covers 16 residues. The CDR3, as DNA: TGTGCCAGCAGCTTAGCTTCTCTGGGAGACAACTATGGCTACACCTTC. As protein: CASSLASLGDNYGYTF.

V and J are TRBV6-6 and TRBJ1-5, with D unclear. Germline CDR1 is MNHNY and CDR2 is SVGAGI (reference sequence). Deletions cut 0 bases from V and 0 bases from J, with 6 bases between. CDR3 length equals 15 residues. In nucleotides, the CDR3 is TGTGCCAGCAGTTACTCGCCCGATAGCAATCAGCCCCAGCATTTT. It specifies CASSYSPDSNQPQHF.

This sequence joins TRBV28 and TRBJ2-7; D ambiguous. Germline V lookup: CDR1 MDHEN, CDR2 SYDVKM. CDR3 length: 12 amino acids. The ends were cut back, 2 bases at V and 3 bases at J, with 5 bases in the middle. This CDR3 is CASSLNDYEQYF. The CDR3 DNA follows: TGTGCCAGCAGTTTAAACGACTACGAGCAGTACTTC.